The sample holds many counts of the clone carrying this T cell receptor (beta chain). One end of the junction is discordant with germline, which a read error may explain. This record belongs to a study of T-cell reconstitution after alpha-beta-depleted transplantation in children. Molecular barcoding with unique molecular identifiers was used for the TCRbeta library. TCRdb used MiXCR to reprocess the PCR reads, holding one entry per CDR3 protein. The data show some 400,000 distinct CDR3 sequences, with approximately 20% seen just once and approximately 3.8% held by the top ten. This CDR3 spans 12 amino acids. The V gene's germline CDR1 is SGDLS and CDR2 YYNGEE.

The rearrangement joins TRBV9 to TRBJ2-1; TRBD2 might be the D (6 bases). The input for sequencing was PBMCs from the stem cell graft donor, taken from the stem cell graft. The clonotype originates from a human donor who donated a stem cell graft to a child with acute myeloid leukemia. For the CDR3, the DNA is TGTGCCAGCAGCGTTTTGGAGGGCCCGGGAGTCTTC. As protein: CASSVLEGPGVF.